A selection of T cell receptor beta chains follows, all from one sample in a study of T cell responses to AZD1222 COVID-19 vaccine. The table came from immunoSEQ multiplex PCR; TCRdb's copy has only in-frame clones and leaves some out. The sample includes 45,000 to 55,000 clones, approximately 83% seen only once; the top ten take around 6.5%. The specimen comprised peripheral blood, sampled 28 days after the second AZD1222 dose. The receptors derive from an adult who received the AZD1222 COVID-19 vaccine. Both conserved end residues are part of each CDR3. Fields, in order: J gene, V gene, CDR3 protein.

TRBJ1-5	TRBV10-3	CAISQQGEAQPQHF
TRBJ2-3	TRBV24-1	CATSDLLDRVYDTQYF
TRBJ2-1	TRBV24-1	CATSDTGGTAYNEQFF
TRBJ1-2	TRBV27	CASSPRTGIYGYTF
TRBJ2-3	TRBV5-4	CASSLDSGRATDTQYF
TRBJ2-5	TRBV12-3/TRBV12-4	CASTRDGQETQYF
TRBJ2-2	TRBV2	CASTRTGQGNTGELFF
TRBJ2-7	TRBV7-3	CASSPLAGGPGEQYF
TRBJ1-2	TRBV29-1	CSVTPPGFYNYGYTF
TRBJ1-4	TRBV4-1	CASSTIVGEKLFF
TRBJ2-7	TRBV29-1	CSVEGRYEQYF
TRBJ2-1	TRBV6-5	CASSYLEGNEQFF
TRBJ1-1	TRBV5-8	CASSFFSGTGNTEAFF
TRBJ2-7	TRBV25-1	CASSGGDEQYF
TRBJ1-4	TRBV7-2	CASSFQGSGEKLFF
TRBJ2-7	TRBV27	CASSLGDNLAYEQYF
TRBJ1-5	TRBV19	CASSIGGDRAQPQHF
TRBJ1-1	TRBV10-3	CAISESGTGGKTEAFF
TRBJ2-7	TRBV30	CAWTPGGGRFGYEQYF
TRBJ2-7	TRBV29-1	CSVEGPGHEQYF
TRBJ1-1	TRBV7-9	CASSPGGHMNTEAFF
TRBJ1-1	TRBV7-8	CASSLGPGGLNTEAFF
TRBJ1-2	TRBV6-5	CASSFFGGESYGYTF
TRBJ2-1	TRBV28	CASKSLAEQTSNEQFF
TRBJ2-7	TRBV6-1	CASSEGPAGYEQYF
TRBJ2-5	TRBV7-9	CASSLAGTDQETQYF
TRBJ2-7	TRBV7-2	CASSFGGSYEQYF
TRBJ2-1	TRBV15	CATSRDPTGGISYNEQFF
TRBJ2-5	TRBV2	CASKELAGNQETQYF
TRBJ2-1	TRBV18	CASSPLTGGVENEQFF
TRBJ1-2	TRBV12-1	CASSPESGTGGLGLYGYTF
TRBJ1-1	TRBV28	CASTWLSEAFF
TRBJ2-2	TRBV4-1	CASSQYKRATLSGELFF
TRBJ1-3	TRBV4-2	CASSLDGPRSGNTIYF
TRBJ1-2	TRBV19	CASSPDSRNYGYTF
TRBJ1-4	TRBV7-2	CASSPDRGRNEKLFF
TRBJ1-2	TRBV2	CASSLSGNYGYTF
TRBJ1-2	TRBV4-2	CASSSPGQDYGYTF
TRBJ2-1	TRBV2	CASSEYLRQGEMARNNEQFF
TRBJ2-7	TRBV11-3	CASSLIGDSSYEQYF
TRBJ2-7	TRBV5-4	CASSLGLANPYEQYF
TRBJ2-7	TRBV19	CASSIDLGSYYEQYF
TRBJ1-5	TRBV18	CASSPTPWDRQPQHF
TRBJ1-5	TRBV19	CASSVGGQINQPQHF
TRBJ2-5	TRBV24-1	CATGFRETQYF
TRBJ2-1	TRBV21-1	CASSRQRLGGSNEQFF
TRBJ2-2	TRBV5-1	CASGPLGLGTGELFF
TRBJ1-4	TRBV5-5	CASSLGYSGAGDEKLFF
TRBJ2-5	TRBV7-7	CASSRRQGVRGRETQYF
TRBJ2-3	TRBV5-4	CASSLAGTSGSVDTQYF
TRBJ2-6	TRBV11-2	CASRLGGVSSGANVLTF
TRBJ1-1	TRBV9	CASSVGTGQNTEAFF